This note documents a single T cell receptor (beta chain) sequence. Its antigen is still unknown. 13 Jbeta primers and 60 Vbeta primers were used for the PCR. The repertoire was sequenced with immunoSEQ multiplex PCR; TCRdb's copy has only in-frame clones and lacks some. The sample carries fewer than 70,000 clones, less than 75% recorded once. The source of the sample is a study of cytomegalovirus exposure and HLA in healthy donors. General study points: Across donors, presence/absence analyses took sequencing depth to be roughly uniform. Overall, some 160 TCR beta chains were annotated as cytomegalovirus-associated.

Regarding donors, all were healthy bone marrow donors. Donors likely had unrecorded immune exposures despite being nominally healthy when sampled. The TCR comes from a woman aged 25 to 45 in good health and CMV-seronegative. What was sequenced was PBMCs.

CDR3 loop: CASRTGSGEQYF. The CDR3 nucleotides read TGCGCCAGCAGGACTGGGAGCGGGGAGCAGTACTTC. The rearrangement uses TRBV5-1 and TRBJ2-7, with D perhaps TRBD2 (6 bases). Germline CDR1 and CDR2: SGHRS and YFSETQ. The CDR3 is made up of 12 amino acids. Trimming cost V 5 bases and J 7 bases, with 13 bases left between them.